The 2 T cell receptor beta chains given below trace back to one sample, sequenced in a study of blood T cell repertoires in COVID-19. The data were produced by immunoSEQ multiplex PCR, yet TCRdb's version contains in-frame clones alone and is incomplete. The sample carries 75,000 to 95,000 clones, roughly 80% recorded once. The sequencing input was peripheral blood. These receptors were collected from a man aged 50-60 years with acute or convalescent COVID-19.

The chain carries TRBV7-3 and TRBJ2-6; D call uncertain. The CDR3 is made up of 12 amino acids. Germline CDR1 and CDR2: SGHTA and FQGTGA. V lost 6 bases, J lost 4 bases, and 4 bases lay in between. CDR3 in amino acids: CASSPGANVLTF. DNA of the CDR3: TGTGCCAGCAGTCCGGGGGCCAACGTCCTGACTTTC. Full variable domain (remainder filled in from reference TRBV7-3 and TRBJ2-6): GAGVSQTPSNKVTEKGKYVELRCDPISGHTALYWYRQSLGQGPEFLIYFQGTGAADDSGLPNDRFFAVRPEGSVSTLKIQRTERGDSAVYLCASSPGANVLTFGAGSRLTVL.

This clone is a singleton in its sample. This sequence joins TRBV10-3 and TRBJ2-1; 8 positions agree with TRBD2. The CDR3 covers 15 residues. Germline V gene lookup returns CDR1 ENHRY and CDR2 SYGVKD. The trim removed 4 bases at V and 4 bases at J, leaving 6 bases unmatched. This CDR3 reads CAISAVGTSYNEQFF. CDR3 nucleotide sequence: TGTGCCATCAGTGCGGTTGGGACTAGTTACAATGAGCAGTTCTTC.